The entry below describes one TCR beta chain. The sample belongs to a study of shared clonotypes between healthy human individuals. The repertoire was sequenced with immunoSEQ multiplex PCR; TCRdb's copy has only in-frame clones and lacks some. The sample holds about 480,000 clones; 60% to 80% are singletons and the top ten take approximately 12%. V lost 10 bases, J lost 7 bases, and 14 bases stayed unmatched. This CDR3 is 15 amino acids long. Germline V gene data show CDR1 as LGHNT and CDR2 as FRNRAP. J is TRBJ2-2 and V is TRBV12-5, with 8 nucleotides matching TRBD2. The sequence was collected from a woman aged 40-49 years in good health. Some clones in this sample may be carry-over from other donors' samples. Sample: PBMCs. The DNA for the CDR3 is TGTGCTAATCTAACGGGAGGGCGTAAGAGCGGGGAGCTGTTTTTT. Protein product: CANLTGGRKSGELFF.